The table lists the clone carrying this T cell receptor beta chain with many counts. The antigen remains unidentified. The ends were cut back, 4 bases at V and 4 bases at J, with 11 bases in the middle. Looked up from germline, CDR1 is SGDLS and CDR2 is YYNGEE. The CDR3 sequence is 14 residues long. This record belongs to a study of CD8 T cells in ankylosing spondylitis. Study-level points and caveats: Characteristic of ankylosing spondylitis blood, it appeared, was a TCR beta motif comprising eight highly homologous variants. According to the report, clones linked to the disease were significantly enriched in matched synovial fluid samples taken from ankylosing spondylitis patients.

Making the TCR beta libraries involved quantitative 5'-RACE with molecular barcodes. Using its own MiXCR run on the 5' RACE reads, TCRdb lists one record per CDR3 protein. The sample yields about 42,000 distinct CDR3 sequences, about 4% seen once. Source material: blood, either unsorted or a sorted T cell fraction (not recorded which). This TCR was recovered from a female donor with ankylosing spondylitis or in good health (not recorded which). The chain uses TRBV9 and TRBJ2-2; D tentatively fits TRBD1 or TRBD2 (5 bases each). The CDR3 reads CASSLRGVTGELFF. The CDR3 region has the DNA TGTGCCAGCAGCTTGAGAGGGGTCACCGGGGAGCTGTTTTTT.